This TCR beta chain was profiled in a study of T-cell memory formation after mild COVID-19. This clonotype occurred many times. What it binds is not known. General study findings and limits: CD4+ contracting clones were mainly CM and EM; CD8+ ones, EMRA.

TCRdb reprocessed the 5' RACE reads via MiXCR and lists one record per CDR3 protein. Here the sample spans fewer than 35,000 distinct CDR3 sequences, about 16% being singletons. V dropped 0 bases and J dropped 1 base, with 16 bases sitting between them. The CDR3 runs 17 residues. Germline CDR1 reads SEHNR; CDR2 reads FQNEAQ (reference sequence). The source material was PBMCs or a T cell subset sorted from them (not recorded which). This sequence originates from an adult who had mild COVID-19 (a few samples of this study predate the infection). Cell type and time point are not known. This sequence joins TRBV7-9 and TRBJ2-7; tentatively, D is TRBD2 (7 bases). This chain's CDR3 is CASSLAKGGPESYEQYF. The CDR3 nucleotides read TGTGCCAGCAGCTTAGCTAAGGGGGGGCCGGAGTCCTACGAGCAGTACTTC.